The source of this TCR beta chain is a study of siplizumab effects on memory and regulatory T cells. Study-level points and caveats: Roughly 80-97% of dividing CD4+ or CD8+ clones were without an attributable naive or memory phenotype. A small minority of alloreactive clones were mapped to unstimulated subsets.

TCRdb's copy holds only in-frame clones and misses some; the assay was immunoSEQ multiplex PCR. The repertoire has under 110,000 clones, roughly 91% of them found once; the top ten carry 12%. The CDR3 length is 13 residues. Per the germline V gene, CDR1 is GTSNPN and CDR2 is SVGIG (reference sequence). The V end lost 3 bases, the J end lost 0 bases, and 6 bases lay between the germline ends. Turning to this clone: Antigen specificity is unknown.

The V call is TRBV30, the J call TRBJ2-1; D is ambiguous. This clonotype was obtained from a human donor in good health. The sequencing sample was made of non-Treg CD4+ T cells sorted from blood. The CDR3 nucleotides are TGTGCCTGGAGAATTAACTCCTACAATGAGCAGTTCTTC. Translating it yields CAWRINSYNEQFF.